The rows below give T cell receptor beta chains drawn from one sample of a study of somatic mutations in cytotoxic T cells in rheumatoid arthritis. Sequencing was performed with immunoSEQ multiplex PCR; in TCRdb, only in-frame clones are kept and a portion is missing. Among over 2,000 clones, roughly 86% were seen once, and the ten largest hold less than 45%. Sequencing used CD8+ T cells sorted from blood. These receptors were collected from an adult with rheumatoid arthritis. Each CDR3 is given without its conserved first and last residue. D genes are given only for firm matches.

TRBD2,TRBJ2-3,TRBV4-2,ASSQVRDYTDTQY
-,TRBJ1-4,TRBV7-9,ASSFDHQSGLF
-,TRBJ2-2,TRBV19,ATFTGTTGELF
-,TRBJ1-4,TRBV5-1,ASSPGDQDEKLF
-,TRBJ1-2,TRBV14,ASSQLEGVNYGYT
-,TRBJ2-7,TRBV7-3,ASSLVPRDEQY
TRBD1,TRBJ1-4,TRBV2,ASYAGGTNEKLF
-,TRBJ1-2,TRBV28,ASSLYTQWGRDYGYT
TRBD1,TRBJ2-2,TRBV7-3,ASREATGEPTGELF
-,TRBJ2-3,TRBV5-1,ASSLEGAGPTTDTQY
-,TRBJ1-6,TRBV7-9,ASDPKALH
TRBD1,TRBJ2-5,TRBV28,ATRTGEQTQY
-,TRBJ1-3,TRBV28,ASRDHSSGNTIY
-,TRBJ1-4,TRBV4-2,ASSQEQYNEKLF
TRBD1,TRBJ2-1,TRBV19,ASSIDPGQGFRNEQF
-,TRBJ2-3,TRBV4-1,ASSLTGHTDTQY
-,TRBJ2-2,TRBV18,ASSPRDSASGELF
-,TRBJ2-7,TRBV6-4,ASGARLWVEQY
-,TRBJ2-7,TRBV5-4,ASSLEGPYEQY
-,TRBJ2-7,TRBV27,ASSPGGPTTYEQY
-,TRBJ2-3,TRBV7-9,ASSLFIGVGTDTQY
-,TRBJ1-1,TRBV2,ASSEAPIEAF
TRBD2,TRBJ2-3,TRBV4-3,ASSQGLAGGPDTQY
-,TRBJ2-1,TRBV6-4,ASSDYCGDSYNEQF
TRBD1,TRBJ1-4,TRBV2,ASSGRGLVPNEKLF
-,TRBJ1-5,TRBV19,ASPLLIPNRNLVNQPQH
TRBD1,TRBJ1-4,TRBV6-5,ASSLTGGGYEKLF
-,TRBJ2-7,TRBV9,ASSVGAGWAYEQY
-,TRBJ2-5,TRBV11-2,ASKDGQIQETQY
TRBD2,TRBJ2-5,TRBV7-6,ASSLPSGGYQETQY
TRBD1,TRBJ1-6,TRBV9,ASSVAQRQGANSPLH
-,TRBJ2-6,TRBV29-1,SVEGSSGANVLT
TRBD1,TRBJ2-7,TRBV19,ASSITGQGRNEQY
-,TRBJ2-7,TRBV27,ASSTMTTHEQY
-,TRBJ2-6,TRBV7-6,ASSDALGGGANVLT
-,TRBJ2-7,TRBV7-2,ASSRRVIWDEQY
-,TRBJ2-6,TRBV4-1,ASSQRLPGAGGANVLT
-,TRBJ2-7,TRBV28,ASSSEEGGLVYEQY
-,TRBJ1-2,TRBV4-2,ASSQYGGHGYT
TRBD1,TRBJ1-2,TRBV5-4,ASSLAGTAYGYT
TRBD1,TRBJ2-1,TRBV27,ASSLFRGQPPYNEQF
TRBD1,TRBJ1-5,TRBV18,ASSTREGANQPQH
-,TRBJ2-7,TRBV29-1,SVETDRMTGYEQY
-,TRBJ2-1,TRBV7-2,ASSLAGKNEQF
TRBD1,TRBJ2-7,TRBV5-5,ASSLETGHSYEQY
-,TRBJ1-2,TRBV9,ASSFNFGGLGYGYT
-,TRBJ2-7,TRBV5-5,ASSWTVSYEQY
TRBD2,TRBJ2-3,TRBV11-2,ASSLAGGGPDTQY